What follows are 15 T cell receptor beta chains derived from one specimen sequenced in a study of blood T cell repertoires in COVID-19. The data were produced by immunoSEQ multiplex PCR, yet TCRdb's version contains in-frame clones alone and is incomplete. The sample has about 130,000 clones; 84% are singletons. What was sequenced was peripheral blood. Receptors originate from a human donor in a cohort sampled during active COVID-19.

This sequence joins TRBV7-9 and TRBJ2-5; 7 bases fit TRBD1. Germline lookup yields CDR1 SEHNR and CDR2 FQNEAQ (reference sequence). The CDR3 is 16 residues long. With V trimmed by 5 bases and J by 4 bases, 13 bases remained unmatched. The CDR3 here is CASSKGITGDRETQYF. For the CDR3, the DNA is TGTGCCAGCAGCAAAGGGATCACAGGGGATCGAGAGACCCAGTACTTC.

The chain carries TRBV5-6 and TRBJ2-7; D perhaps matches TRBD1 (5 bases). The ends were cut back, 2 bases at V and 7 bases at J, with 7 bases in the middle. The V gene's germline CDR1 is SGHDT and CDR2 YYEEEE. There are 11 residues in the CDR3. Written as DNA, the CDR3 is TGTGCCAGCAGCTTCAGGGAAGAGCAGTACTTC. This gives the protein CASSFREEQYF.

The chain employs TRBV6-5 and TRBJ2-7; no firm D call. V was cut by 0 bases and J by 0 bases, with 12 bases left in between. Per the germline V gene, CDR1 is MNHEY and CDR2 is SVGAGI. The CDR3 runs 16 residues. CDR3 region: CASSYSGRVSSYEQYF. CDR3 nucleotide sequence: TGTGCCAGCAGTTACTCAGGTCGGGTATCCTCCTACGAGCAGTACTTC.

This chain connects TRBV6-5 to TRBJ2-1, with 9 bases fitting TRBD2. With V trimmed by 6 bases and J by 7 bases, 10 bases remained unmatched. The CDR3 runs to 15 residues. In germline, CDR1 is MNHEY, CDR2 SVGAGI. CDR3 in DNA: TGTGCCAGCAGGGACCCTAGCGGGGTTAGGAATGAGCAGTTCTTC. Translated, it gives CASRDPSGVRNEQFF.

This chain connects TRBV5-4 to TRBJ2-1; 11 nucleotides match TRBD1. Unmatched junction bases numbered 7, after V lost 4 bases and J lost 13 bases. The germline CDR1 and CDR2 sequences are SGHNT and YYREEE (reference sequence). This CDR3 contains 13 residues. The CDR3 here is CASSGRDRGLQFF. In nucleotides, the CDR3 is TGTGCCAGCAGCGGACGGGACAGGGGGTTACAGTTCTTC.

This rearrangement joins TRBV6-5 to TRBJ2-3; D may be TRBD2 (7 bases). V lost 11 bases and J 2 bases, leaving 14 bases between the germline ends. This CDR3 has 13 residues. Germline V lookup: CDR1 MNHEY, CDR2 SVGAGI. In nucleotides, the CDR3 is TGTGCCGGGGGGGCCGGGGCCACAGATACGCAGTATTTT. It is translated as CAGGAGATDTQYF.

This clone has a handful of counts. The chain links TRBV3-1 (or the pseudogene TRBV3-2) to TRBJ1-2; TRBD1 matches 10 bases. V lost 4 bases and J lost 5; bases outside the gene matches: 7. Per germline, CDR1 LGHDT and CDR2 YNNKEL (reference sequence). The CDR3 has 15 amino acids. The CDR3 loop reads CASSPGTGEWYGYTF. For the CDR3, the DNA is TGTGCCAGCAGCCCAGGGACAGGGGAATGGTATGGCTACACCTTC.

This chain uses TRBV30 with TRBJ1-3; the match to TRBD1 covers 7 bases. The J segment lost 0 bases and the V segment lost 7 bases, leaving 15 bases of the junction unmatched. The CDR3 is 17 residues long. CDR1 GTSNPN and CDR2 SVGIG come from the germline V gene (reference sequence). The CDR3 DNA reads TGTGCCTCCGAGGGGGCAAAAACGGGTCCCTCTGGAAACACCATATATTTT. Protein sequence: CASEGAKTGPSGNTIYF.

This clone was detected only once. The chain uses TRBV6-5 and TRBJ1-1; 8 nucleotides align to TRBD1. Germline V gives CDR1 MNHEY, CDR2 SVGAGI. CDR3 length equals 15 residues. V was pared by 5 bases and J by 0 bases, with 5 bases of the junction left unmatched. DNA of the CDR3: TGTGCCAGCAGTAGACAGGGGAGAGTGAACACTGAAGCTTTCTTT. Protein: CASSRQGRVNTEAFF.

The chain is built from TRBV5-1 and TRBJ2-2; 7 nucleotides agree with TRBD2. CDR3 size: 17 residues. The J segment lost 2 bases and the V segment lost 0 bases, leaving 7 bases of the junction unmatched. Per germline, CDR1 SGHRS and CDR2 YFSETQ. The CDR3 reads CASSLGFAGVNTGELFF. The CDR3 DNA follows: TGCGCCAGCAGCTTGGGTTTTGCGGGGGTCAACACCGGGGAGCTGTTTTTT.

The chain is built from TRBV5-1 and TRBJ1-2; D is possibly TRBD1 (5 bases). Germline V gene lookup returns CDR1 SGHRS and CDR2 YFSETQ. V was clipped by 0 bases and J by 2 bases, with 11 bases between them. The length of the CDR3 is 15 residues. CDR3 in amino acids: CASSLESSGNYGYTF. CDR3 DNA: TGCGCCAGCAGCTTGGAATCGTCAGGGAACTATGGCTACACCTTC.

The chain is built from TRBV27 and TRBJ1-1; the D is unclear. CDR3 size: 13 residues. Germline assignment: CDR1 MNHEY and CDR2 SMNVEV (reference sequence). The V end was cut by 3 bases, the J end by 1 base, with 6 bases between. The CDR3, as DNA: TGTGCCAGCAGTTTTTTCCAGAACACTGAAGCTTTCTTT. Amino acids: CASSFFQNTEAFF.

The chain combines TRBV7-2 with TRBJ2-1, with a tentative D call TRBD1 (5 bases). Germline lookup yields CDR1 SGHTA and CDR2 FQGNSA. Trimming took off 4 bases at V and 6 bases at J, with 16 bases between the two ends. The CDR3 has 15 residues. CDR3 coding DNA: TGTGCCAGCAGCTCCCCTCTCGGCAGGGCCAATGAGCAGTTCTTC. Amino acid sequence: CASSSPLGRANEQFF. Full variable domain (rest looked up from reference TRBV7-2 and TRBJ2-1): GAGVSQSPSNKVTEKGKDVELRCDPISGHTALYWYRQSLGQGLEFLIYFQGNSAPDKSGLPSDRFSAERTGGSVSTLTIQRTQQEDSAVYLCASSSPLGRANEQFFGPGTRLTVL.

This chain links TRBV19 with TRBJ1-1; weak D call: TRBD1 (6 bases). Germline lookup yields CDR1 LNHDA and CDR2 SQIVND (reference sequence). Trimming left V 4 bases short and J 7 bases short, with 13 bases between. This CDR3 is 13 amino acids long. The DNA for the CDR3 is TGTGCCAGTAGTACGGGAGGGGGTTTTGAAGCTTTCTTT. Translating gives CASSTGGGFEAFF.

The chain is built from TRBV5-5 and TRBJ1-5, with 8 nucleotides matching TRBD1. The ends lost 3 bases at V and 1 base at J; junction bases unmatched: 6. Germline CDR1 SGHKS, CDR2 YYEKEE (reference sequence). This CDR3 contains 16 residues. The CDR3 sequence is CASSSTGDLSNQPQHF. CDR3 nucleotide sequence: TGTGCCAGCAGCTCGACAGGGGACCTGAGCAATCAGCCCCAGCATTTT.